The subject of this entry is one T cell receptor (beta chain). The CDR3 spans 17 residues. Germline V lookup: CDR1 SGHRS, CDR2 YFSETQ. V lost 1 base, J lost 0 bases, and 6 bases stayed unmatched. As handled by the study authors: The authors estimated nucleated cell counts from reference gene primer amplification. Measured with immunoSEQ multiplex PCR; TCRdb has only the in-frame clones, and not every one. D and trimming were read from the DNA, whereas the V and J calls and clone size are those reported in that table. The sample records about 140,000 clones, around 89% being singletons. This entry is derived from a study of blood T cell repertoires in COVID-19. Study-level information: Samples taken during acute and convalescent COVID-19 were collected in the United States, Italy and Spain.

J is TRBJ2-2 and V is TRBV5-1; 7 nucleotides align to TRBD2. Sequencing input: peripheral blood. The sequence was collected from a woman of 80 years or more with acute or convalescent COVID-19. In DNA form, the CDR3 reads TGCGCCAGCAGCTTGATTCCGGGGGGTTCGAACACCGGGGAGCTGTTTTTT. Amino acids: CASSLIPGGSNTGELFF.